The 4 T cell receptor beta chains below come from one sample, sequenced in a study of T-cell reconstitution after alpha-beta-depleted transplantation in children (dated by TCRdb to about 2016). The sample's treatment or condition label, in plain terms: allogeneic hematopoietic cell transplantation with graft depleted of TCRalphabeta T cells and CD19 B cells. Libraries were built with PCR. The data were produced on an Illumina HiSeq 2500. TCR libraries were prepared with molecular barcoding, using unique molecular identifiers to normalize TCRbeta repertoire quantification. Through fastp at Q25 and MiXCR, TCRdb rebuilt clones from the public reads, retaining in-frame beta chains. Every CDR3 protein is listed once, alongside the most common genes and DNA of its rows. For this sample the table gives 700,000 to 850,000 distinct CDR3 sequences, of which under 20% were detected only once. The ten largest clonotypes hold roughly 5% of the sample.

Sequences were derived from PBMCs, mostly from graft donor cells, sampled 360 days after TCRalphabeta/CD19-depleted stem cell transplant. The receptor set was obtained from a male patient between 10 and 17 years old who had a stem cell transplant for acute lymphoblastic leukemia, so the T cells may come from the graft donor.

This clonotype was counted a few times. V usage is TRBV4-1 and J usage is TRBJ2-2, with TRBD2 identical over 10 bases. This CDR3 spans 17 amino acids. The germline V gene encodes CDR1 MGHRA and CDR2 YSYEKL. V shed 4 bases and J 4 bases; nucleotides not matched to a gene: 9. The CDR3, as DNA: TGCGCCAGCAGCCCCTCAAGCGGGAGGGCCGGCACCGGGGAGCTGTTTTTT. This encodes CASSPSSGRAGTGELFF.

The chain joins TRBV19 to TRBJ2-3, with D unclear. V lost 3 bases and J 4 bases, leaving 11 bases between the germline ends. Germline assignment: CDR1 LNHDA and CDR2 SQIVND (reference sequence). CDR3 length: 14 residues. The CDR3 loop is CASSMTLGPDTQYF. CDR3 bases: TGTGCCAGTAGTATGACCCTGGGCCCAGATACGCAGTATTTT.

In its sample, this clonotype was seen a few times. The DNA of the CDR3 is TGTGCCAGCAGCCAAGGCAGCGCGAAAGAGTACTTC. It is translated as CASSQGSAKEYF. This chain connects TRBV3-1 to TRBJ2-7; D gene unclear. V lost 1 base to trimming and J lost 11 bases, with 12 bases between them. CDR1 is LGHDT and CDR2 is YNNKEL in the germline V gene (reference sequence). The CDR3 is 12 residues long.

A few counts support this clonotype. V usage is TRBV12-3 or TRBV12-4 and J usage is TRBJ1-6, with 8 nucleotides matching TRBD1. V shed 8 bases and J 7 bases; nucleotides not matched to a gene: 7. This CDR3 region has 14 residues. The CDR3 bases are TGTGCCAGCTTGACAGGGGAAATCAATTCACCCCTCCACTTT. Protein: CASLTGEINSPLHF.